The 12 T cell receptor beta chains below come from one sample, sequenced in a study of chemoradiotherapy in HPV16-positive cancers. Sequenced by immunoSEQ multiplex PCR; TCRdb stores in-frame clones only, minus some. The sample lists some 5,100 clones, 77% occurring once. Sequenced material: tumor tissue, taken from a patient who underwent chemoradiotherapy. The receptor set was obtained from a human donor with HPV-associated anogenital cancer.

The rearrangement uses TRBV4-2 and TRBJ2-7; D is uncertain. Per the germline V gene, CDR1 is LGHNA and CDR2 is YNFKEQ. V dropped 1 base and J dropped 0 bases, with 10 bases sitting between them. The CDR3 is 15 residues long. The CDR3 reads CASSQGTDRSYEQYF. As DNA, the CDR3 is TGTGCCAGCAGCCAAGGGACGGACCGCTCCTACGAGCAGTACTTC.

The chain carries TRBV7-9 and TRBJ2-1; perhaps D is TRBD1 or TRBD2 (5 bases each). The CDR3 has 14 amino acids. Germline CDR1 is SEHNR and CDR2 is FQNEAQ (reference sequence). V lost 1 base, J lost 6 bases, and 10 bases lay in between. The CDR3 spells CASSLGGIGNEQFF. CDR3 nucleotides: TGTGCCAGCAGCTTAGGGGGGATAGGCAATGAGCAGTTCTTC.

CDR3 DNA: TGCGCCAGCAGTGAGCCGCATCGGCCCTTCGCGGGCGATGAGCAGTTCTTC. This sequence encodes CASSEPHRPFAGDEQFF. The chain combines TRBV10-2 with TRBJ2-1; D perhaps matches TRBD2 (5 bases). CDR1 and CDR2 (germline): WSHSY, SAAADI. This CDR3 region has 17 residues. The V end was cut by 2 bases, the J end by 8 bases, with 22 bases between.

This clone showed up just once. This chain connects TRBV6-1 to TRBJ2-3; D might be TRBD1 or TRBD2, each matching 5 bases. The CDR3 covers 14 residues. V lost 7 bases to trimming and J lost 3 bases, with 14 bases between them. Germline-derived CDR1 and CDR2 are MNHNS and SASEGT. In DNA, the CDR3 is TGTGCCAGCATGGTGAGATGGGGGACAGATACGCAGTATTTT. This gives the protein CASMVRWGTDTQYF.

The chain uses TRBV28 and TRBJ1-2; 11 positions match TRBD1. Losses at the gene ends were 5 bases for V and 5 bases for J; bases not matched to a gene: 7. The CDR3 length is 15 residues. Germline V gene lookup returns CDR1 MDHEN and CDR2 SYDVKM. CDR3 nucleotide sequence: TGTGCCAGCAGTGGGTGGACAGGGGGCGCGTATGGCTACACCTTC. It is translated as CASSGWTGGAYGYTF.

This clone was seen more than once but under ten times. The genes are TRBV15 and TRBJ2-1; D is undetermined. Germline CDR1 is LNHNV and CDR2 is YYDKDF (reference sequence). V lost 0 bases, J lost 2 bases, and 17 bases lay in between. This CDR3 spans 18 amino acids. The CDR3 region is CATSRDQMPPGPYNEQFF. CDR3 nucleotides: TGTGCCACCAGCAGAGATCAGATGCCGCCAGGACCCTACAATGAGCAGTTCTTC.

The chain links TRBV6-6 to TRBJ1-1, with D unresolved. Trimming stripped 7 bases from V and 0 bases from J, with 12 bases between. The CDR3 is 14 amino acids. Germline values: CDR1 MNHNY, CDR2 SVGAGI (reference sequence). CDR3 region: CASINSIMNTEAFF. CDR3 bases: TGTGCCAGCATTAACTCTATTATGAACACTGAAGCTTTCTTT.

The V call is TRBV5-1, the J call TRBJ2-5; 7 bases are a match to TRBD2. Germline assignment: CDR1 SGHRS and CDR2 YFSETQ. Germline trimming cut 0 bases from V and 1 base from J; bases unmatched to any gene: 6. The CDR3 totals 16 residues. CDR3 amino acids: CASSLGVSGSQETQYF. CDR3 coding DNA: TGCGCCAGCAGCTTGGGAGTTAGCGGGTCCCAAGAGACCCAGTACTTC.

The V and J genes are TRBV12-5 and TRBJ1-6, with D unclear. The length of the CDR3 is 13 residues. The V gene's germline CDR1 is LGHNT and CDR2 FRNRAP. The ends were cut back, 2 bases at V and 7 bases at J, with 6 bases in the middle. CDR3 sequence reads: CASGLIANSPLHF. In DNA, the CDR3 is TGTGCTAGTGGTTTGATAGCGAATTCACCCCTCCACTTT.

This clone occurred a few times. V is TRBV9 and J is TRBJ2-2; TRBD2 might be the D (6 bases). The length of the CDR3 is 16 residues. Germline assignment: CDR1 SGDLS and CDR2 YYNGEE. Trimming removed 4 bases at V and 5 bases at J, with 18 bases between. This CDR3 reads CASSPTGGKRTGELFF. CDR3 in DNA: TGTGCCAGCAGCCCTACTGGGGGGAAGCGGACCGGGGAGCTGTTTTTT.

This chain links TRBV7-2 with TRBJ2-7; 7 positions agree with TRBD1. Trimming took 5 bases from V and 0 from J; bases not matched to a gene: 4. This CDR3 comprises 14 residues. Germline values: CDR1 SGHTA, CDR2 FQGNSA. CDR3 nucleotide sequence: TGTGCCAGCAGCCCCGGGACAGACTCCTACGAGCAGTACTTC. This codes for CASSPGTDSYEQYF.

CDR3 coding DNA: TGTGCCAGCAGGATCCAGGGCACCGGGGAGCTGTTTTTT. Translation gives CASRIQGTGELFF. This chain links TRBV7-9 with TRBJ2-2; D is perhaps TRBD1 (5 bases). V was shortened by 6 bases and J by 4 bases, with 9 bases between the two germline ends. The CDR3 spans 13 residues. Per the germline V gene, CDR1 is SEHNR and CDR2 is FQNEAQ (reference sequence).